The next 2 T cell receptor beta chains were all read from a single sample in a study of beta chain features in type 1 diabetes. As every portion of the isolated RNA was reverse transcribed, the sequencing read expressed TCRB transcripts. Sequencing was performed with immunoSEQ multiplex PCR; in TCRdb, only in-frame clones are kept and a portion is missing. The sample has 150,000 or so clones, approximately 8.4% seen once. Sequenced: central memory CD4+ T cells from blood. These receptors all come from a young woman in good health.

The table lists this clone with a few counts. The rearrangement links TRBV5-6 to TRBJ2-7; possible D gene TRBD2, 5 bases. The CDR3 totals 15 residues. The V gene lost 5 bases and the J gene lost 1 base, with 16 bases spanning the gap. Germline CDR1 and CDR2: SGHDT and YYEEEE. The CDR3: CASRSRGGQSYEQYF. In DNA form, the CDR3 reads TGTGCCAGCAGATCTCGTGGCGGGCAGTCCTACGAGCAGTACTTC.

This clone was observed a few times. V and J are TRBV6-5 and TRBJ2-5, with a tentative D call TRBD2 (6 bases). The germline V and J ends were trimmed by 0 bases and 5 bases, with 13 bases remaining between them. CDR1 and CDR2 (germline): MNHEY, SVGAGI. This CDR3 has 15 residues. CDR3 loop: CASSYSGGVEETQYF. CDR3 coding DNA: TGTGCCAGCAGTTACTCAGGCGGGGTTGAGGAGACCCAGTACTTC.